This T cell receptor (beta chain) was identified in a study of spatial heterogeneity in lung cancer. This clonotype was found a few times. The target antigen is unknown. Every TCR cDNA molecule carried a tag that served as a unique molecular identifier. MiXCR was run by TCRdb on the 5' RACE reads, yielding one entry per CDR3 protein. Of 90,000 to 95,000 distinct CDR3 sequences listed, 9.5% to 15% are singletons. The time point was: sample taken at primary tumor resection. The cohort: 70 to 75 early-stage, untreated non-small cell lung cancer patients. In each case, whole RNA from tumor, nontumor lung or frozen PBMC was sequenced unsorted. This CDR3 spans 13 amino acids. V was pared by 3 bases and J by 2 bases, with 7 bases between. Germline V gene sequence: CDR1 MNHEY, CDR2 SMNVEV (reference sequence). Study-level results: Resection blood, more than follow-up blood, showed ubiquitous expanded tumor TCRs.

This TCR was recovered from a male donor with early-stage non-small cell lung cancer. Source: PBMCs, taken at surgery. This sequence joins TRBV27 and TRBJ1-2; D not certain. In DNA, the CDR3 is TGTGCCAGCAGTTTTCGACGGAACTATGGCTACACCTTC. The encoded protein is CASSFRRNYGYTF.